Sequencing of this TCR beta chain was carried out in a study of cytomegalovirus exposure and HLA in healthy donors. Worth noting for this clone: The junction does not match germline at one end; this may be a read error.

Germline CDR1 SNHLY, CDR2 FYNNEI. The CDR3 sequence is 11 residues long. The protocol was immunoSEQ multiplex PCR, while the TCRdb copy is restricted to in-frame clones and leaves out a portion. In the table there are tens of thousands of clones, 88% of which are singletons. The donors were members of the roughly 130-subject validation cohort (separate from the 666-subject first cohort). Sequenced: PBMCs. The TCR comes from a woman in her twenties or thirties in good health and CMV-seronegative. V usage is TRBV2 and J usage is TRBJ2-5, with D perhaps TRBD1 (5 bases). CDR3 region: CASSAARGMDF. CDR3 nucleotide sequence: TGTGCCAGCAGTGCAGCTAGGGGCATGGACTTC.